One sample yielded the 9 T cell receptor beta chains listed below, sequenced in a study of control samples from healthy donors and cancer patients. Using immunoSEQ multiplex PCR, the repertoire was profiled, and TCRdb retains in-frame clones only, with some absent. The repertoire includes some 140,000 clones, 80% to 95% of them detected once, and around 11% sits in the top ten. The sample comprised blood. These receptors came from a young man in good health.

V gene TRBV15 combines with J gene TRBJ1-2, with 7 bases aligning to TRBD1. This CDR3 spans 15 amino acids. Germline V CDR1 and CDR2: LNHNV, YYDKDF (reference sequence). The V and J ends lost 2 bases and 7 bases, in that order; junction bases with no gene match: 10. The CDR3 DNA follows: TGTGCCACCAGCAGAAACCAACGACAGGGTGGTGGCTACACCTTC. Residues: CATSRNQRQGGGYTF.

This chain uses TRBV7-9 with TRBJ2-2, with 10 bases identical to TRBD2. CDR1 is SEHNR, CDR2 FQNEAQ, per germline (reference sequence). The CDR3 covers 16 residues. J was trimmed by 5 bases and V by 4 bases; bases with no gene match: 7. DNA of the CDR3: TGTGCCAGCAGCTATGCTAGCGGGAGCGGGACCGGGGAGCTGTTTTTT. Residues: CASSYASGSGTGELFF.

The chain joins TRBV19 to TRBJ2-7; no reliable D call. The CDR3 extends over 14 amino acids. V lost 0 bases and J 3 bases, leaving 9 bases between the germline ends. The germline V gene has CDR1 LNHDA and CDR2 SQIVND (reference sequence). CDR3 in DNA: TGTGCCAGTAGTATAGAATTGGCAAGCTACGAGCAGTACTTC. Amino acid sequence: CASSIELASYEQYF. Full variable domain (rest looked up from reference TRBV19 and TRBJ2-7): DGGITQSPKYLFRKEGQNVTLSCEQNLNHDAMYWYRQDPGQGLRLIYYSQIVNDFQKGDIAEGYSVSREKKESFPLTVTSAQKNPTAFYLCASSIELASYEQYFGPGTRLTVT.

J is TRBJ1-3 and V is TRBV11-3; D unclear. Germline V gene data show CDR1 as SGHNT and CDR2 as YENEEA. This CDR3 comprises 11 residues. Trimming took off 11 bases at V and 4 bases at J, with 9 bases between the two ends. CDR3 DNA: TGTGCCTGTATCGCGGGAAACACCATATATTTT. Its translation: CACIAGNTIYF.

The rearrangement joins TRBV7-3 to TRBJ2-1; 14 positions agree with TRBD2. Germline loops: CDR1 SGHTA, CDR2 FQGTGA. The CDR3 totals 16 residues. The V and J ends lost 4 bases and 9 bases, in that order; junction bases with no gene match: 8. The CDR3 spells CASSWGLAGVRSEQFF. CDR3 coding DNA: TGTGCCAGCAGCTGGGGACTAGCGGGAGTGCGTAGTGAGCAGTTCTTC.

The V gene is TRBV6-5, the J gene TRBJ1-2; TRBD1 matches 7 bases. The length of the CDR3 is 13 residues. Germline loops: CDR1 MNHEY, CDR2 SVGAGI. J was trimmed by 8 bases and V by 6 bases; bases with no gene match: 9. The CDR3 loop is CASRRQGGGGYTF. The CDR3 nucleotides are TGTGCCAGCAGACGACAGGGCGGGGGCGGCTACACCTTC.

The chain employs TRBV19 and TRBJ1-3; no clear D. Looked up from germline, CDR1 is LNHDA and CDR2 is SQIVND (reference sequence). This CDR3 spans 15 amino acids. Trimming took 5 bases from V and 0 from J, leaving 11 bases between them. The CDR3 nucleotides are TGTGCCAGTAGTCTGACATTGCTCTCTGGAAACACCATATATTTT. This encodes CASSLTLLSGNTIYF.

CDR3 in DNA: TGTGCCAGCAGCCAATCCGGGTTTCCCCCGAACACTGAAGCTTTCTTT. Translating it yields CASSQSGFPPNTEAFF. This sequence joins TRBV4-2 and TRBJ1-1; D unclear. This CDR3 has 16 amino acids. Germline lookup yields CDR1 LGHNA and CDR2 YNFKEQ. V was clipped by 2 bases and J by 1 base, with 14 bases between them.

The chain employs TRBV19 and TRBJ1-2; possible D gene TRBD1, 5 bases. CDR1 LNHDA and CDR2 SQIVND come from the germline V gene (reference sequence). V lost 5 bases and J lost 2, with 12 bases in between. The CDR3 covers 14 residues. CDR3 coding DNA: TGTGCCAGTAGTTGGAGGGGCGCAAACTATGGCTACACCTTC. Its protein is CASSWRGANYGYTF.